This passage covers 18 T cell receptor beta chains from one sample sequenced in a study of blood T cell repertoires in COVID-19 (dated by TCRdb to between 2020 and 2021). Library generation was performed with the immunoSEQ multiplex PCR assay. TCRdb stores this immuneACCESS table with in-frame sequences only. Part of the clones is absent; in the studies checked, under half of the shortfall reflects unresolved V genes, and no reason is known for the rest. This sample gives some 400,000 clones in total; approximately 89% of them show up just once. The ten largest clonotypes hold about 1.7% of the sample. The sequencing input was PBMCs or T cells enriched from blood (not recorded which). The receptors derive from a woman aged 30 to 39 who had recovered from COVID-19.

This sequence joins TRBV5-7 and TRBJ1-4; 11 bases line up with TRBD1. TRBV5-7 is labeled an ORF, and its function is uncertain. The V gene end was trimmed by 2 bases and the J gene end by 6 bases; junction bases not matched to a gene: 12. The CDR3 is 18 residues long. The CDR3: CASSFQDRGRDRHEKLFF. The CDR3, as DNA: TGTGCCAGCAGCTTTCAGGACAGGGGGCGCGATCGGCATGAAAAACTGTTTTTT.

The genes are TRBV24-1 and TRBJ2-3, with 9 bases fitting TRBD1. With V trimmed by 3 bases and J by 7 bases, 4 bases remained unmatched. Germline V gene lookup returns CDR1 KGHDR and CDR2 SFDVKD. The CDR3 spans 14 residues. DNA for the CDR3: TGTGCCACCAGTGATCCCGGGACAGGGAATACGCAGTATTTT. Translating gives CATSDPGTGNTQYF.

The chain links TRBV11-2 to TRBJ1-5, with TRBD1 identical over 7 bases. The germline CDR1 and CDR2 sequences are SGHAT and FQNNGV. After removal of 5 bases from V and 6 bases from J, the junction contained 10 bases not matched to a gene. CDR3 length: 15 residues. This CDR3 is CASSPRGERFQPQHF. Here the CDR3 DNA reads TGTGCCAGCAGCCCCAGGGGGGAGCGCTTTCAGCCCCAGCATTTT.

This chain uses TRBV10-1 with TRBJ1-2; 7 bases map to TRBD1. After removal of 11 bases from V and 4 bases from J, the junction contained 7 bases not matched to a gene. Germline V gene data show CDR1 as WNHNN and CDR2 as SYGVQD (reference sequence). The CDR3 loop spans 12 amino acids. CDR3 loop: CAPTGRSYGYTF. CDR3 DNA sequence: TGCGCCCCGACAGGGAGGAGCTATGGCTACACCTTC.

This chain links TRBV2 with TRBJ1-1; no definite D call. The CDR3 totals 10 residues. In germline, CDR1 is SNHLY, CDR2 FYNNEI. The germline V and J ends were trimmed by 7 bases and 12 bases, with 12 bases remaining between them. The CDR3 DNA reads as TGTGCCAGCAACGGCAGGCAAACTTTCTTT. It specifies CASNGRQTFF.

The CDR3 loop reads CTSSQDGSRDYRYETQYF. As DNA, the CDR3 is TGCACCAGCAGCCAAGATGGGTCTAGGGACTACCGGTACGAGACCCAGTACTTC. The gene calls are TRBV1 and TRBJ2-5; the table assigns TRBD2, which was not confirmed against the DNA. TRBV1 is listed as a pseudogene. The CDR3 has 18 amino acids.

CDR3 DNA: TGTGCCAGCGGGGGGACTAGCGGAATCTACGAGCAGTACTTC. Protein sequence: CASGGTSGIYEQYF. V usage is TRBV6-5 and J usage is TRBJ2-7; TRBD2 agrees at 11 bases. The V gene's germline CDR1 is MNHEY and CDR2 SVGAGI. The CDR3 is 14 amino acids. V was clipped by 8 bases and J by 3 bases; unmatched bases: 6.

The chain recombines TRBV4-1 with TRBJ2-1; 10 bases fit TRBD2. Germline trimming cut 0 bases from V and 2 bases from J; bases unmatched to any gene: 1. This CDR3 is built from 16 residues. CDR1 is MGHRA, CDR2 YSYEKL, per germline. The CDR3 is CASSQELAGTYNEQFF. CDR3 nucleotides: TGCGCCAGCAGCCAAGAACTAGCGGGAACCTACAATGAGCAGTTCTTC.

This clone was seen a single time. The chain combines TRBV3-1 (or the pseudogene TRBV3-2) with TRBJ2-5, with TRBD2 identical over 8 bases. The CDR3 totals 17 residues. Germline V CDR1 and CDR2: LGHDT, YNNKEL (reference sequence). The V segment lost 1 base and the J segment 4 bases; nucleotides outside the gene matches: 11. The CDR3: CASSQASPGLGSETQYF. The CDR3 nucleotides are TGTGCCAGCAGCCAAGCATCGCCGGGACTAGGGTCAGAGACCCAGTACTTC.

This chain connects TRBV19 to TRBJ1-3; 7 bases match TRBD1. The CDR3 is 17 residues long. Germline V gives CDR1 LNHDA, CDR2 SQIVND (reference sequence). V lost 5 bases to trimming and J lost 4 bases; unmatched junction nucleotides: 14. For the CDR3, the DNA is TGTGCCAGTAGTGCATGGACAGGATCTCCCCAGGGAAACACCATATATTTT. Encoded protein: CASSAWTGSPQGNTIYF. The whole variable domain, remainder taken from reference TRBV19 and TRBJ1-3, is DGGITQSPKYLFRKEGQNVTLSCEQNLNHDAMYWYRQDPGQGLRLIYYSQIVNDFQKGDIAEGYSVSREKKESFPLTVTSAQKNPTAFYLCASSAWTGSPQGNTIYFGEGSWLTVV.

This clone was counted once. V and J are TRBV7-6 and TRBJ2-5; 7 bases are a match to TRBD2. The V gene end was trimmed by 5 bases and the J gene end by 1 base; junction bases not matched to a gene: 7. There are 15 residues in the CDR3. Germline CDR1 reads SGHVS; CDR2 reads FNYEAQ. This CDR3 is CASSRGAGTQETQYF. CDR3 in DNA: TGTGCCAGCAGCCGAGGAGCGGGAACCCAAGAGACCCAGTACTTC.

V gene TRBV7-2 combines with J gene TRBJ1-2; weak D call: TRBD1 (5 bases). V lost 2 bases to trimming and J lost 4 bases, with 8 bases between them. The CDR3 is 13 amino acids. In germline, CDR1 is SGHTA, CDR2 FQGNSA. The CDR3, as DNA: TGTGCCAGCAGCTTACGGGGGTTCTATGGCTACACCTTC. The encoded protein is CASSLRGFYGYTF.

The rearrangement links TRBV24-1 to TRBJ1-1; possible D gene TRBD1, 5 bases. Germline loops: CDR1 KGHDR, CDR2 SFDVKD. This CDR3 has 16 amino acids. V was cut by 5 bases and J by 7 bases, with 22 bases left in between. CDR3: CATSGTGRFGRFEAFF. The CDR3 DNA is TGTGCCACCAGTGGTACAGGACGGTTTGGGCGATTTGAAGCTTTCTTT.

The rearrangement joins TRBV19 to TRBJ2-1; 9 nucleotides line up with TRBD2. The trim removed 6 bases at V and 9 bases at J, leaving 6 bases unmatched. CDR3 length: 13 residues. In germline, CDR1 is LNHDA, CDR2 SQIVND (reference sequence). Here the CDR3 reads CASRQRGAVEQFF. The CDR3 DNA sequence: TGTGCCAGTAGGCAGCGGGGGGCTGTTGAGCAGTTCTTC.

The CDR3 sequence is CASSSDWGRYEQYF. The CDR3 DNA follows: TGTGCCAGCAGCTCGGATTGGGGGAGGTACGAGCAGTACTTC. The chain employs TRBV3-1 (or the pseudogene TRBV3-2) and TRBJ2-7, with D possibly TRBD2 on 6 matching bases. This CDR3 region has 14 residues. In germline, CDR1 is LGHDT, CDR2 YNNKEL (reference sequence). The ends were cut back, 5 bases at V and 4 bases at J, with 15 bases in the middle.

V gene TRBV15 combines with J gene TRBJ1-4; 8 nucleotides agree with TRBD1. The CDR3 is 16 residues long. After removal of 3 bases from V and 0 bases from J, the junction contained 3 bases not matched to a gene. Germline loops: CDR1 LNHNV, CDR2 YYDKDF (reference sequence). The CDR3 coding sequence is TGTGCCACCAGCAGGGACAGGGTCGCAACTAATGAAAAACTGTTTTTT. Protein: CATSRDRVATNEKLFF. The variable domain in full, with the rest retrieved from reference TRBV15 and TRBJ1-4, is DAMVIQNPRYQVTQFGKPVTLSCSQTLNHNVMYWYQQKSSQAPKLLFHYYDKDFNNEADTPDNFQSRRPNTSFCFLDIRSPGLGDTAMYLCATSRDRVATNEKLFFGSGTQLSVL.

This chain links TRBV30 with TRBJ2-5, with 13 positions matching TRBD2. The CDR3 length is 15 residues. In germline, CDR1 is GTSNPN, CDR2 SVGIG (reference sequence). J was trimmed by 7 bases and V by 4 bases; bases with no gene match: 9. The CDR3 protein is CAWTALAGGPGTQYF. The CDR3 bases are TGTGCCTGGACCGCACTAGCGGGAGGGCCGGGGACCCAGTACTTC.

The chain couples TRBV5-1 to TRBJ2-3; D might be TRBD1 (5 bases). The CDR3 consists of 16 residues. Germline V gene sequence: CDR1 SGHRS, CDR2 YFSETQ. Deletions cut 4 bases from V and 3 bases from J, with 18 bases between. The CDR3 DNA reads TGCGCCAGCAGCCACTCTCTAGGGGTTCGTACAGATACGCAGTATTTT. Encoded protein: CASSHSLGVRTDTQYF.